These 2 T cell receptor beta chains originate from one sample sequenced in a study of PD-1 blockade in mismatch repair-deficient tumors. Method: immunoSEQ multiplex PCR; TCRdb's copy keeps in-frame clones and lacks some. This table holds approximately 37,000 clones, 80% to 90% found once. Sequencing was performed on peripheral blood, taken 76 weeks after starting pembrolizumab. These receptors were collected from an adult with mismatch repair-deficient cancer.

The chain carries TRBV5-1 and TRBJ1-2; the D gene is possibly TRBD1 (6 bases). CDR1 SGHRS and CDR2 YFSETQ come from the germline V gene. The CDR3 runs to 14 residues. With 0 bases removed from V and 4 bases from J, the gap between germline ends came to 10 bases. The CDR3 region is CASSLAEGGYGYTF. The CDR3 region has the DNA TGCGCCAGCAGCTTGGCCGAAGGGGGCTATGGCTACACCTTC.

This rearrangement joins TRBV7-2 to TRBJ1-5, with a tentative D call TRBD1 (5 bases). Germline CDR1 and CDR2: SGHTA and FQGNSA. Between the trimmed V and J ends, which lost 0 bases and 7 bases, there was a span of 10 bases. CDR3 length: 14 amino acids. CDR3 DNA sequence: TGTGCCAGCAGCTTAGCGGGGGTCGGGCAGCCCCAGCATTTT. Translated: CASSLAGVGQPQHF.